This T cell receptor (beta chain) is drawn from a study of cytomegalovirus exposure and HLA in healthy donors. The V gene's germline CDR1 is SNHLY and CDR2 FYNNEI. V lost 8 bases and J lost 1; bases outside the gene matches: 3. The CDR3 runs 14 residues. Libraries were prepared by immunoSEQ multiplex PCR; TCRdb keeps only in-frame clonotypes and omits some of them. The data show about 95,000 clones, 85% seen once. Material for sequencing was PBMCs. This rearrangement joins TRBV2 to TRBJ2-1; 9 bases align to TRBD2. The source of this sequence is a young man in good health and CMV-seropositive. The CDR3 DNA reads TGTGCCAGCTTAGCGGGAGAGTCCTACAATGAGCAGTTCTTC. It is translated as CASLAGESYNEQFF. Using reference TRBV2 and TRBJ2-1 for the parts outside the CDR3, the full variable domain is EPEVTQTPSHQVTQMGQEVILRCVPISNHLYFYWYRQILGQKVEFLVSFYNNEISEKSEIFDDQFSVERPDGSNFTLKIRSTKLEDSAMYFCASLAGESYNEQFFGPGTRLTVL.